The entry below describes one T cell receptor (beta chain). Repertoires were generated with immunoSEQ multiplex PCR, while TCRdb's copy carries only in-frame clones and drops some. The repertoire includes around 94,000 clones, roughly nine tenths of them detected once, and about 4% sits in the top ten. The CDR3 loop spans 15 amino acids. Looked up from germline, CDR1 is SGHRS and CDR2 is YFSETQ. Deletions cut 4 bases from V and 1 base from J, with 12 bases between. This entry is derived from a study of control samples from healthy donors and cancer patients. This clonotype was obtained from a woman younger than 30 in good health. The V and J genes are TRBV5-1 and TRBJ1-5; D unclear. Sequences were obtained from blood. The CDR3 sequence: CASSLDGESNQPQHF. The CDR3 nucleotides read TGCGCCAGCAGCCTGGACGGGGAGAGCAATCAGCCCCAGCATTTT. The full variable domain, rest sourced from reference TRBV5-1 and TRBJ1-5, is KAGVTQTPRYLIKTRGQQVTLSCSPISGHRSVSWYQQTPGQGLQFLFEYFSETQRNKGNFPGRFSGRQFSNSRSEMNVSTLELGDSALYLCASSLDGESNQPQHFGDGTRLSIL.